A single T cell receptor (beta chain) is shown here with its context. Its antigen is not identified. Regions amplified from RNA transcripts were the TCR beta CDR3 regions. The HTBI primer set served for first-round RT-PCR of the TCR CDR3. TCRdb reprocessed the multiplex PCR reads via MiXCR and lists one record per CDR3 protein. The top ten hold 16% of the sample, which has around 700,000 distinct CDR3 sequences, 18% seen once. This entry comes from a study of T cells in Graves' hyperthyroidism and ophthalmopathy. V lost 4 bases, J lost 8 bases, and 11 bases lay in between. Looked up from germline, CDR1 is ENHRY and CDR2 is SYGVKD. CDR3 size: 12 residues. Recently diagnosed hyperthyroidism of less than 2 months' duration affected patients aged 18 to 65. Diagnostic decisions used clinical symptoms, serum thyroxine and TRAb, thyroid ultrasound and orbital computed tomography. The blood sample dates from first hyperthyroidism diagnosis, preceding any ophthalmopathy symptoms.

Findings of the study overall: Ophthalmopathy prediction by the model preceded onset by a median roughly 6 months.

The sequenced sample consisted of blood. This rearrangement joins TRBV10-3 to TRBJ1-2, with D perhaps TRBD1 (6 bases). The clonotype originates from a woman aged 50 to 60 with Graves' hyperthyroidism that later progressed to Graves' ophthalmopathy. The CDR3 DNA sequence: TGTGCCATCAGTGGACAGGCCGAGGGCTACACCTTC. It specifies CAISGQAEGYTF.